These T cell receptor beta chains were read from a single sample in a study of multiple sclerosis patients with progressive multifocal leukoencephalopathy. Measured with immunoSEQ multiplex PCR; TCRdb has only the in-frame clones, and not every one. This table has about 30,000 clones, nearly 90% appearing once. The material sequenced was PBMCs, taken from a patient treated with natalizumab. Receptors originate from a human donor with multiple sclerosis. The CDR3 runs from the conserved cysteine through the conserved F or W. A D gene is named only where the DNA matches it firmly. The size of a clone is reported for some rows only, either as once, few or many, or as a class for expanded clones.

>NA|NA|TRBV5-5|TRBJ2-6
CASSSRSGANVLTF
TGTGCCAGCAGCTCTCGCTCTGGGGCCAACGTCCTGACTTTC
>NA|NA|TRBV28|TRBJ2-1
CASSPQGRGANEQFF
TGTGCCAGCAGCCCTCAGGGGAGAGGGGCGAATGAGCAGTTCTTC
>TRBD1|NA|TRBV7-6|TRBJ1-2
CASSPRGQENYGYTF
TGTGCCAGCAGCCCCCGGGGACAGGAAAACTATGGCTACACCTTC
>NA|NA|TRBV5-1|TRBJ1-6
CASSLGTDNSPLHF
TGCGCCAGCAGCTTAGGCACAGATAATTCACCCCTCCACTTT
>TRBD1|NA|TRBV18|TRBJ1-6
CASSPGTGSSPLHF
TGTGCCAGCTCCCCCGGGACAGGCAGTTCACCCCTCCACTTT
>NA|NA|TRBV6-1|TRBJ1-2
CATQDGYTF
TGTGCAACCCAGGATGGCTACACCTTC
>NA|NA|TRBV30|TRBJ1-2
CAWSVGQSYGYTF
TGTGCCTGGAGTGTAGGACAGTCCTATGGCTACACCTTC
>TRBD1|NA|TRBV11-2|TRBJ1-1
CASSPHPDRGRNTEAFF
TGTGCCAGCAGCCCCCATCCAGACAGGGGTAGGAACACTGAAGCTTTCTTT
>NA|NA|TRBV4-1|TRBJ2-7
CASSQVLGVSSYEQYF
TGCGCCAGCAGCCAAGTTCTCGGGGTAAGCTCCTACGAGCAGTACTTC
>NA|NA|TRBV28|TRBJ2-7
CASLSRDPYEQYF
TGTGCCAGCCTCAGCCGGGACCCCTACGAGCAGTACTTC
>NA|NA|TRBV21-1|TRBJ1-5
CASRGTLLHWHHQPQHF
TGTGCCAGCAGGGGCACTCTACTACATTGGCATCATCAGCCCCAGCATTTT
>NA|NA|TRBV5-4|TRBJ1-1
CASSFGDLAFF
TGTGCCAGCAGCTTTGGGGATTTAGCTTTCTTT
>TRBD1|NA|TRBV7-2|TRBJ1-1
CASSDYRRGDRGPEAFF
TGTGCCAGCAGCGACTATCGCAGGGGGGATAGAGGCCCTGAAGCTTTCTTT
>TRBD1|NA|TRBV28|TRBJ1-2
CASSLINRGFGYTF
TGTGCCAGCAGTTTAATTAACAGGGGCTTTGGCTACACCTTC
>NA|NA|TRBV25-1|TRBJ2-2
CASSDGSVPNTGELFF
TGTGCCAGCAGTGACGGGTCGGTACCGAACACCGGGGAGCTGTTTTTT
>NA|NA|TRBV29-1|TRBJ1-1
CSVETRRTNTEAFF
TGCAGCGTTGAAACCCGACGGACGAACACTGAAGCTTTCTTT
>NA|few|TRBV19|TRBJ1-2
CASSIPPGAFNYGYTF
TGTGCCAGTAGTATCCCGCCAGGGGCCTTTAACTATGGCTACACCTTC
>NA|NA|TRBV29-1|TRBJ1-2
CSVGVGGDYGYTF
TGCAGCGTTGGCGTCGGGGGGGACTATGGCTACACCTTC
>NA|NA|TRBV27|TRBJ2-1
CASRATEGKSSYNEQFF
TGTGCCAGCAGGGCCACCGAGGGGAAGAGCTCCTACAATGAGCAGTTCTTC
>NA|NA|TRBV7-9|TRBJ2-1
CASSLALGLNEQFF
TGTGCCAGCAGCTTAGCGTTAGGATTGAATGAGCAGTTCTTC
>NA|few|TRBV7-2|TRBJ1-2
CASSLYIVGAGRYGYTF
TGTGCCAGCAGCTTGTATATCGTGGGGGCAGGGAGGTATGGCTACACCTTC
>NA|once|TRBV4-3|TRBJ2-7
CASSPRLSSSYEQYF
TGCGCCAGCAGCCCCCGACTTTCGAGCTCCTACGAGCAGTACTTC
>NA|NA|TRBV28|TRBJ1-1
CASSFQGKYMNTEAFF
TGTGCCAGCAGTTTCCAGGGGAAATACATGAACACTGAAGCTTTCTTT